Given below is one T cell receptor (beta chain) in context. This entry is derived from a study of blood T cell repertoires in COVID-19. Study-level background: Nucleic acid was either cDNA or gDNA, and it came from T cells, B-cell-depleted T cells, or PBMCs.

The CDR3 runs 15 residues. Germline lookup yields CDR1 SGDLS and CDR2 YYNGEE. Unmatched junction bases numbered 9, after V lost 4 bases and J lost 5 bases. Assay: immunoSEQ multiplex PCR; the TCRdb copy retains only in-frame clones and omits some. The sample lists about 430,000 clones, roughly 90% occurring once. The sequencing sample was made of PBMCs or T cells enriched from blood (not recorded which). This rearrangement joins TRBV9 to TRBJ1-1; 9 bases map to TRBD1. The source of this sequence is a woman aged 25 to 39 with acute COVID-19. The DNA for the CDR3 is TGTGCCAGCAGCCACAATAGACAGGGGGGAACTGAAGCTTTCTTT. As protein: CASSHNRQGGTEAFF.